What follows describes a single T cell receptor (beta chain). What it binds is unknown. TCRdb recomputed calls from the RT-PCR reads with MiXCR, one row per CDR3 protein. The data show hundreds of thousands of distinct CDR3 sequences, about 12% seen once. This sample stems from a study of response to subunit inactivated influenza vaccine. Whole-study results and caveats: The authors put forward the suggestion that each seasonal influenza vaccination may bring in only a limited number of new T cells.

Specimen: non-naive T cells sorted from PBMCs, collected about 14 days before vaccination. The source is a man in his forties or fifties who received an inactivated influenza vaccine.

This chain's CDR3 is CASSYVGSSPYEQYF. As DNA, the CDR3 is TGTGCCAGCAGTTACGTGGGGTCATCCCCCTACGAGCAGTACTTC. The chain couples TRBV6-5 to TRBJ2-7; D not certain. Germline lookup yields CDR1 MNHEY and CDR2 SVGAGI. Trimming took off 2 bases at V and 2 bases at J, with 13 bases between the two ends. This CDR3 is 15 amino acids long.